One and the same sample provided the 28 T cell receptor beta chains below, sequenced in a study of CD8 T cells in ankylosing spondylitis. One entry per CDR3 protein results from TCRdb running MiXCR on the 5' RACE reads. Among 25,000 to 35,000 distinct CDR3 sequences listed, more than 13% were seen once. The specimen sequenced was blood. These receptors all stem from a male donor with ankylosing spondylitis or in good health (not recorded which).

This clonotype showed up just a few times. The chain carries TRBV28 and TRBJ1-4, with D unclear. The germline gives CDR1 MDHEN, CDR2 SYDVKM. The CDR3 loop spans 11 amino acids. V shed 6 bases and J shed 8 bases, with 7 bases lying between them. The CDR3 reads CASSAPEKLFF. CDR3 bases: TGTGCCAGCAGCGCCCCCGAAAAACTGTTTTTT.

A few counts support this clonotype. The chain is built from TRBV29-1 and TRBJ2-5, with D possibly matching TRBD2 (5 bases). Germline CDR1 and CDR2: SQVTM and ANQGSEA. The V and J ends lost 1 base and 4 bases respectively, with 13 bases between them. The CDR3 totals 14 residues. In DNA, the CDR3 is TGCAGCGTTGAAGTCATAGCGAGGAGAGAGACCCAGTACTTC. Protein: CSVEVIARRETQYF.

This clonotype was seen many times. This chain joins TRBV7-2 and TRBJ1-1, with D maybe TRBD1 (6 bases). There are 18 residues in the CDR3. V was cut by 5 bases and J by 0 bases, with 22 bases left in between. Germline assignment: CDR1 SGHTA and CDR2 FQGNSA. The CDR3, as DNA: TGTGCCAGCAGCCCCCCGTGGGGGGCCAGGGGAATGAACACTGAAGCTTTCTTT. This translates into CASSPPWGARGMNTEAFF. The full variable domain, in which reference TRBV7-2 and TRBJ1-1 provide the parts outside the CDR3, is GAGVSQSPSNKVTEKGKDVELRCDPISGHTALYWYRQSLGQGLEFLIYFQGNSAPDKSGLPSDRFSAERTGGSVSTLTIQRTQQEDSAVYLCASSPPWGARGMNTEAFFGQGTRLTVV.

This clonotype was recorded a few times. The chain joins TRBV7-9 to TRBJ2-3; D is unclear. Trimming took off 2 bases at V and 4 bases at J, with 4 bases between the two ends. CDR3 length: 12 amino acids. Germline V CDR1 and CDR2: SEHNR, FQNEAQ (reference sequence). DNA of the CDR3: TGTGCCAGCAGCTTATCGCCAGATACGCAGTATTTT. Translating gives CASSLSPDTQYF. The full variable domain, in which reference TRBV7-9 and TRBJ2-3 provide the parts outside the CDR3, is DTGVSQNPRHKITKRGQNVTFRCDPISEHNRLYWYRQTLGQGPEFLTYFQNEAQLEKSRLLSDRFSAERPKGSFSTLEIQRTEQGDSAMYLCASSLSPDTQYFGPGTRLTVL.

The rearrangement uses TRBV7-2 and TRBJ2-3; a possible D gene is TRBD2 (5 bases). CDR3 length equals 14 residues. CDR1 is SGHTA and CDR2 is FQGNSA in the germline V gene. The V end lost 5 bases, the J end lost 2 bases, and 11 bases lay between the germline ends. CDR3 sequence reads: CASSLPLATDTQYF. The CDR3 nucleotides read TGTGCCAGCAGCCTGCCCCTAGCCACAGATACGCAGTATTTT.

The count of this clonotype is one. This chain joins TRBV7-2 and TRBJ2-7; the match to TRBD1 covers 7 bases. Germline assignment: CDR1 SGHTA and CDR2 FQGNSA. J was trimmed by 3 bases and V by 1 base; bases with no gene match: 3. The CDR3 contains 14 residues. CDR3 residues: CASSLGGQYYEQYF. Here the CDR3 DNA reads TGTGCCAGCAGCTTAGGGGGACAGTACTACGAGCAGTACTTC.

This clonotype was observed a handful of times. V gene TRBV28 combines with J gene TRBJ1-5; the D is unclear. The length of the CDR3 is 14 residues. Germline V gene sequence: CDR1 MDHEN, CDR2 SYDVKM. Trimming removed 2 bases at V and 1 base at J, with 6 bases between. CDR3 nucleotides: TGTGCCAGCAGTTTAGGGCAGAGCAATCAGCCCCAGCATTTT. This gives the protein CASSLGQSNQPQHF.

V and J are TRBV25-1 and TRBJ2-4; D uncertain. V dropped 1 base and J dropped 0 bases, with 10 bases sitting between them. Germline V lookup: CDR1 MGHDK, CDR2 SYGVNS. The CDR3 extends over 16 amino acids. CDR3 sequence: CASSESSPKAKNIQYF. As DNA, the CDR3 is TGTGCCAGCAGTGAATCTAGTCCCAAAGCCAAAAACATTCAGTACTTC.

This CDR3 reads CSARDLRRKEQFF. The CDR3 DNA reads TGCAGTGCTAGAGATTTAAGGCGGAAGGAGCAGTTCTTC. The chain carries TRBV20-1 and TRBJ2-1; D is undetermined. CDR1 and CDR2 (germline): DFQATT, SNEGSKA (reference sequence). The CDR3 consists of 13 residues. V gave up 0 bases and J gave up 10 bases, with 13 bases separating them.

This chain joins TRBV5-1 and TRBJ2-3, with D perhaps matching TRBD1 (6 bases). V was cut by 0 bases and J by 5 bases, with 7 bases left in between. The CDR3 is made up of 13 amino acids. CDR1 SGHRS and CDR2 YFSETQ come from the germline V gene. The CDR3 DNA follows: TGCGCCAGCAGCTTGGCAGGGGAAGATACGCAGTATTTT. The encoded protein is CASSLAGEDTQYF. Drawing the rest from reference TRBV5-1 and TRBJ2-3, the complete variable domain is KAGVTQTPRYLIKTRGQQVTLSCSPISGHRSVSWYQQTPGQGLQFLFEYFSETQRNKGNFPGRFSGRQFSNSRSEMNVSTLELGDSALYLCASSLAGEDTQYFGPGTRLTVL.

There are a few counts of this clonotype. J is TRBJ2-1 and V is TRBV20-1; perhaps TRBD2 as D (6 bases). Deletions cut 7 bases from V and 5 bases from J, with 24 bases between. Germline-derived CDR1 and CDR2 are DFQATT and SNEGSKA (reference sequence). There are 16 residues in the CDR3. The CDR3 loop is CSEAAGLGGWNNEQFF. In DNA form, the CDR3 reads TGCAGTGAAGCGGCTGGGCTCGGAGGGTGGAACAATGAGCAGTTCTTC.

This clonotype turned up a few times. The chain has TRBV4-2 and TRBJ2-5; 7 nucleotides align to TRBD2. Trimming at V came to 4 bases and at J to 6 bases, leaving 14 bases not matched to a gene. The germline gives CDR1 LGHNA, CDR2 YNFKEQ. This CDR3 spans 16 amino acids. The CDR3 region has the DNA TGTGCCAGCAGCCTAGACGGGACGCGGGAGTCGCAGACCCAGTACTTC. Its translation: CASSLDGTRESQTQYF.

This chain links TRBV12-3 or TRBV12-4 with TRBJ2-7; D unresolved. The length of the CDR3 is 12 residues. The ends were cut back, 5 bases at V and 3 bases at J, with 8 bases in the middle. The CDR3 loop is CASSRTNYEQYF. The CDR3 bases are TGTGCCAGCAGTCGCACCAACTACGAGCAGTACTTC.

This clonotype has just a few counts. The CDR3 region is CASSAPTVEQYF. CDR3 sequence (DNA): TGTGCCAGCAGCGCCCCAACGGTCGAGCAGTACTTC. The gene calls are TRBV7-9 and TRBJ2-7; D is ambiguous. Germline CDR1 and CDR2: SEHNR and FQNEAQ (reference sequence). The V end was cut by 5 bases, the J end by 6 bases, with 11 bases between. The CDR3 runs 12 residues. Full variable domain (outside the CDR3, taken from reference TRBV7-9 and TRBJ2-7): DTGVSQNPRHKITKRGQNVTFRCDPISEHNRLYWYRQTLGQGPEFLTYFQNEAQLEKSRLLSDRFSAERPKGSFSTLEIQRTEQGDSAMYLCASSAPTVEQYFGPGTRLTVT.

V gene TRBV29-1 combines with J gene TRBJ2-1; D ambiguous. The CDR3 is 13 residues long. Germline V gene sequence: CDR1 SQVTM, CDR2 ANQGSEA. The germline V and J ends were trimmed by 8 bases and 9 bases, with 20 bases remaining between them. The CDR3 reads CSPELRVGGEQFF. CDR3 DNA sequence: TGCAGCCCCGAACTTCGGGTAGGCGGTGAGCAGTTCTTC.

The CDR3 here is CASSLGGGSGSFDEQFF. Here the CDR3 DNA reads TGTGCCAGCAGCTTGGGGGGGGGTAGCGGGAGTTTCGATGAGCAGTTCTTC. The chain combines TRBV11-3 with TRBJ2-1; TRBD2 matches at 9 bases. The CDR3 has 17 amino acids. V shed 3 bases, J shed 8 bases, and the junction held 14 bases outside the gene matches. The germline V gene encodes CDR1 SGHNT and CDR2 YENEEA.

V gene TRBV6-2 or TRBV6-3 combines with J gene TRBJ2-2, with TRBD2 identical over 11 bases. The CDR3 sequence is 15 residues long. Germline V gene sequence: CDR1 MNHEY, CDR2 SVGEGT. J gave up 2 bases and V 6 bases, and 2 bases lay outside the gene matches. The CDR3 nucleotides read TGTGCCAGCAGGCGACTAGCGGGAAACACCGGGGAGCTGTTTTTT. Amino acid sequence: CASRRLAGNTGELFF.

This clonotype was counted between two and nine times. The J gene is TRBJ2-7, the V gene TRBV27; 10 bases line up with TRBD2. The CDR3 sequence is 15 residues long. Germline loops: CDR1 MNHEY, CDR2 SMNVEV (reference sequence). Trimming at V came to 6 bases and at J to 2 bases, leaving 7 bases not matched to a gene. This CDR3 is CASRGLSGRAYEQYF. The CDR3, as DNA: TGTGCCAGCAGGGGCTTGAGCGGGAGGGCCTACGAGCAGTACTTC.

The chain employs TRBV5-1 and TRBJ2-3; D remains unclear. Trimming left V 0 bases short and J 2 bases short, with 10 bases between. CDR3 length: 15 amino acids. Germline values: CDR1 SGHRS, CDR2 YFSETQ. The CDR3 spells CASSLAKTFTDTQYF. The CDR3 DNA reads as TGCGCCAGCAGCTTGGCTAAAACCTTCACAGATACGCAGTATTTT.

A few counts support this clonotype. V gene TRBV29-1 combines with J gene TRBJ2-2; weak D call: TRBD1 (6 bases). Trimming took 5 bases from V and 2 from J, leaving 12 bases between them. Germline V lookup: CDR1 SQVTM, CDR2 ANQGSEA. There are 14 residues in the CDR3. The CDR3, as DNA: TGCAGCGTTCGTGAACAGGGAAACACCGGGGAGCTGTTTTTT. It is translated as CSVREQGNTGELFF.

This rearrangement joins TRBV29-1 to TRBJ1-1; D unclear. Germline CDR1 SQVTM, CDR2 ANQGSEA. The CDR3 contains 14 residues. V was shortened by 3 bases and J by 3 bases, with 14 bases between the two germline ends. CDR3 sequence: CSVEAALADTEAFF. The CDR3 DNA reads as TGCAGCGTTGAGGCCGCCCTTGCGGACACTGAAGCTTTCTTT.

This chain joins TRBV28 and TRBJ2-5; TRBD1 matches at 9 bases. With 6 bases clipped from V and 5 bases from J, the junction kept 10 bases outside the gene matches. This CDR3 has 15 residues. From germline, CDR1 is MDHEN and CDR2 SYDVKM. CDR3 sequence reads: CASRDRGPVRETQYF. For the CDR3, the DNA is TGTGCCAGCAGGGACAGGGGCCCTGTCCGCGAGACCCAGTACTTC.

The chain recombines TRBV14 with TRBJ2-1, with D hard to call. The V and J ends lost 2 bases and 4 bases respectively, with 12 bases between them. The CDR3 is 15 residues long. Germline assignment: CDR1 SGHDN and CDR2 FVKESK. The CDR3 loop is CASSQTVHLYNEQFF. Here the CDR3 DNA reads TGTGCCAGCAGCCAAACTGTACATCTTTACAATGAGCAGTTCTTC.

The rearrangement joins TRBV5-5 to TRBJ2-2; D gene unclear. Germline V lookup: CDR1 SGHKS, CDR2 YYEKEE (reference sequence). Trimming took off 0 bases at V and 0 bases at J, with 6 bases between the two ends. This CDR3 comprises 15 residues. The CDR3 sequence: CASSLVRANTGELFF. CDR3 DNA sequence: TGTGCCAGCAGCTTGGTTAGGGCGAACACCGGGGAGCTGTTTTTT.

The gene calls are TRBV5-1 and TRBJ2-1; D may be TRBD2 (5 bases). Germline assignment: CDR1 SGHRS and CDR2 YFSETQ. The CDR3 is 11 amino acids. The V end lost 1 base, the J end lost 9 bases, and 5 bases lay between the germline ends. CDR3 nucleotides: TGCGCCAGCAGCTTGAGCGGTGAGCAGTTCTTC. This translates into CASSLSGEQFF.

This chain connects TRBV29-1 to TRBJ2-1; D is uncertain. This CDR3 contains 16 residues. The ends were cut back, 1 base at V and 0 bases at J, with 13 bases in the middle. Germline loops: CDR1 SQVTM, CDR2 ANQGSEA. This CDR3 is CSVEAPDRSSYNEQFF. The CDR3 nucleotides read TGCAGCGTTGAAGCACCGGACCGAAGCTCCTACAATGAGCAGTTCTTC.

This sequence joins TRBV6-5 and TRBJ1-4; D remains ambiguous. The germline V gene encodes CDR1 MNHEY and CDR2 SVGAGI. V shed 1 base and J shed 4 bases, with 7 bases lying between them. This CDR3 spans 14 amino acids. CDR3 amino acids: CASSYWRGNEKLFF. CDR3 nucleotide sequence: TGTGCCAGCAGTTACTGGCGGGGTAATGAAAAACTGTTTTTT.

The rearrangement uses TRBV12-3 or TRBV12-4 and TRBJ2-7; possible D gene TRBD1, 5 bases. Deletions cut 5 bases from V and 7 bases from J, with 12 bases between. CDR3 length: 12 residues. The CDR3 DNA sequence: TGTGCCAGCAGTCAAGGGGTCGGAGAGCAGTACGTC. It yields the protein CASSQGVGEQYV.